The 17 T cell receptor beta chains below all came from one sample that was sequenced in a study of shared clonotypes between healthy human individuals (dated by TCRdb to about 2020). Libraries came from the immunoSEQ multiplex PCR assay. This is the immuneACCESS table as TCRdb keeps it, with only in-frame sequences that have V and J called. A part of the clones is gone; compared with another copy, unresolved V genes explain less than half, and the rest is unexplained. This sample holds about 2.3 million clones; less than 95% were observed only once. The ten biggest clones cover around 0.35% of the sample. The sample consisted of naive CD4+ T cells from PBMCs. The cell subset or site label for this specimen denotes: CD45RA+ positively selected. These receptors were collected from a man aged 18-30 years in good health. Some clones in this sample may be carry-over from other donors' samples.

Note on this clone: The sample carries other DNA sequences with the same CDR3. The chain carries TRBV5-1 and TRBJ2-1; 11 bases agree with TRBD2. Germline V gene sequence: CDR1 SGHRS, CDR2 YFSETQ. CDR3 length: 16 residues. V lost 4 bases and J lost 5; bases outside the gene matches: 8. CDR3 nucleotide sequence: TGCGCCAGCAGCCCTTTAGCGGGAGGGCCCAACAATGAGCAGTTCTTC. Translated, it gives CASSPLAGGPNNEQFF.

The chain combines TRBV6-1 with TRBJ1-2, with 8 bases aligning to TRBD1. The CDR3 totals 17 residues. The V gene end was trimmed by 3 bases and the J gene end by 2 bases; junction bases not matched to a gene: 11. CDR1 MNHNS and CDR2 SASEGT come from the germline V gene. As DNA, the CDR3 is TGTGCCAGCAGTGATTTGGGACAGGCTTTACGCAACTATGGCTACACCTTC. The encoded protein is CASSDLGQALRNYGYTF.

The rearrangement uses TRBV7-2 and TRBJ2-1; D remains unclear. Looked up from germline, CDR1 is SGHTA and CDR2 is FQGNSA. The CDR3 is 14 amino acids. V gave up 5 bases and J gave up 7 bases, with 15 bases separating them. This chain's CDR3 is CASSLNRAPNEQFF. The CDR3 DNA sequence: TGTGCCAGCAGCCTCAACCGGGCCCCGAATGAGCAGTTCTTC.

In regard to this clone: The junction and the germline gene differ at one end; a read error may be behind it. The V gene is TRBV15, the J gene TRBJ2-1; tentative D call: TRBD2 (6 bases). Looked up from germline, CDR1 is LNHNV and CDR2 is YYDKDF (reference sequence). The CDR3 runs 16 residues. The CDR3 nucleotides are TGTGCCACCAGAAGAGGGACTCCTCGAACCTCCAATGAGCAGTTCTTC. Translated, it gives CATRRGTPRTSNEQFF. The variable domain in full, with the rest retrieved from reference TRBV15 and TRBJ2-1, is DAMVIQNPRYQVTQFGKPVTLSCSQTLNHNVMYWYQQKSSQAPKLLFHYYDKDFNNEADTPDNFQSRRPNTSFCFLDIRSPGLGDTAMYLCATRRGTPRTSNEQFFGPGTRLTVL.

This chain joins TRBV27 and TRBJ2-7; 10 bases are shared with TRBD1. The CDR3 has 14 residues. The ends lost 6 bases at V and 3 bases at J; junction bases unmatched: 5. Germline V gives CDR1 MNHEY, CDR2 SMNVEV (reference sequence). CDR3 protein: CASRRQGAFYEQYF. CDR3 DNA: TGTGCCAGCAGGAGACAGGGGGCCTTCTACGAGCAGTACTTC.

The V and J genes are TRBV5-1 and TRBJ2-7; D might be TRBD1 or TRBD2, each matching 5 bases. The V gene lost 9 bases and the J gene lost 5 bases, with 24 bases spanning the gap. The CDR3 runs 15 residues. Germline CDR1 reads SGHRS; CDR2 reads YFSETQ. The CDR3 nucleotides are TGCGCCACCCGCCCGGGGCCCGCCGGGGCCCACGAGCAGTACTTC. Translation gives CATRPGPAGAHEQYF.

This chain links TRBV6-1 with TRBJ1-5; D unresolved. Germline CDR1 and CDR2: MNHNS and SASEGT. Trimming pared 3 bases from V and 3 bases from J, leaving 12 bases between. The CDR3 length is 15 residues. CDR3 amino acids: CASSEYSFTNQPQHF. Written as DNA, the CDR3 is TGTGCCAGCAGTGAGTACAGTTTTACCAATCAGCCCCAGCATTTT.

This rearrangement joins TRBV5-1 to TRBJ2-2; 8 nucleotides match TRBD1. J was trimmed by 2 bases and V by 4 bases; bases with no gene match: 4. CDR3 size: 15 residues. Per germline, CDR1 SGHRS and CDR2 YFSETQ. The CDR3 DNA follows: TGCGCCAGCAGCCGGACAGGGATCAACACCGGGGAGCTGTTTTTT. This codes for CASSRTGINTGELFF.

This chain joins TRBV15 and TRBJ1-4; D call uncertain. In germline, CDR1 is LNHNV, CDR2 YYDKDF (reference sequence). V gave up 5 bases and J gave up 8 bases, with 9 bases separating them. This CDR3 has 12 amino acids. CDR3 amino acids: CATSAFREKLFF. CDR3 DNA: TGTGCCACCAGCGCGTTTCGGGAAAAACTGTTTTTT.

Points on this clone: The same CDR3 can be traced to other DNA sequences in this sample. The chain carries TRBV5-1 and TRBJ1-5, with TRBD1 matching over 8 bases. This CDR3 comprises 14 residues. Germline CDR1 is SGHRS and CDR2 is YFSETQ. V lost 4 bases to trimming and J lost 7 bases; unmatched junction nucleotides: 7. The CDR3 region is CASSAGTGGQPQHF. The CDR3 DNA follows: TGCGCCAGCAGCGCCGGGACAGGCGGACAGCCCCAGCATTTT.

The chain joins TRBV5-1 to TRBJ1-1, with 7 bases lining up with TRBD1. From germline, CDR1 is SGHRS and CDR2 YFSETQ. Trimming cost V 0 bases and J 3 bases; bases outside gene matches: 2. The CDR3 contains 14 residues. The CDR3 DNA sequence: TGCGCCAGCAGCTTGGCACAGGGGTACACTGAAGCTTTCTTT. Its protein is CASSLAQGYTEAFF.

This chain joins TRBV30 and TRBJ2-5, with D perhaps TRBD2 (5 bases). Trimming took 0 bases from V and 6 from J, leaving 11 bases between them. Germline CDR1 GTSNPN, CDR2 SVGIG (reference sequence). There are 13 residues in the CDR3. As DNA, the CDR3 is TGTGCCTGGAGTGTACTGAGGGATCAGACCCAGTACTTC. It codes for CAWSVLRDQTQYF. Together with reference TRBV30 and TRBJ2-5, the CDR3 gives the full variable domain: SQTIHQWPATLVQPVGSPLSLECTVEGTSNPNLYWYRQAAGRGLQLLFYSVGIGQISSEVPQNLSASRPQDRQFILSSKKLLLSDSGFYLCAWSVLRDQTQYFGPGTRLLVL.

This clone appeared a single time. Other DNA sequences of this sample code for an identical CDR3. This chain joins TRBV5-6 and TRBJ2-7; D remains ambiguous. Trimming pared 0 bases from V and 2 bases from J, leaving 6 bases between. Per the germline V gene, CDR1 is SGHDT and CDR2 is YYEEEE. CDR3 length: 13 amino acids. The CDR3 reads CASSLGRTYEQYF. In nucleotides, the CDR3 is TGTGCCAGCAGCTTGGGCCGTACCTACGAGCAGTACTTC.

The chain uses TRBV5-4 and TRBJ1-1; D gene ambiguous. This CDR3 has 15 residues. Trimming pared 3 bases from V and 5 bases from J, leaving 17 bases between. The germline CDR1 and CDR2 sequences are SGHNT and YYREEE (reference sequence). CDR3 protein: CASSSLRRGETEAFF. In nucleotides, the CDR3 is TGTGCCAGCAGCTCCCTAAGGCGAGGTGAGACTGAAGCTTTCTTT. Variable domain in full (rest from reference TRBV5-4 and TRBJ1-1): ETGVTQSPTHLIKTRGQQVTLRCSSQSGHNTVSWYQQALGQGPQFIFQYYREEENGRGNFPPRFSGLQFPNYSSELNVNALELDDSALYLCASSSLRRGETEAFFGQGTRLTVV.

This chain links TRBV7-9 with TRBJ2-5; D remains ambiguous. V dropped 1 base and J dropped 5 bases, with 11 bases sitting between them. CDR1 is SEHNR and CDR2 is FQNEAQ in the germline V gene (reference sequence). This CDR3 spans 14 amino acids. The CDR3 loop is CASSLEASWETQYF. CDR3 in DNA: TGTGCCAGCAGCTTAGAAGCTTCCTGGGAGACCCAGTACTTC. Filled out from reference TRBV7-9 and TRBJ2-5, the complete variable domain reads DTGVSQNPRHKITKRGQNVTFRCDPISEHNRLYWYRQTLGQGPEFLTYFQNEAQLEKSRLLSDRFSAERPKGSFSTLEIQRTEQGDSAMYLCASSLEASWETQYFGPGTRLLVL.

The chain links TRBV4-1 to TRBJ2-1; 12 bases are a match to TRBD2. The trim removed 5 bases at V and 7 bases at J, leaving 12 bases unmatched. The CDR3 spans 17 residues. Germline loops: CDR1 MGHRA, CDR2 YSYEKL. The CDR3 DNA follows: TGCGCCAGCAGCGCCCCTAGCGGGAGGGCCGGTAGTAATGAGCAGTTCTTC. Amino acids: CASSAPSGRAGSNEQFF.

The chain joins TRBV13 to TRBJ1-1; tentative D call: TRBD1 (5 bases). The CDR3 length is 14 residues. Germline CDR1 and CDR2: PRHDT and FYEKMQ (reference sequence). V lost 7 bases, J lost 1 base, and 13 bases lay in between. CDR3 sequence: CASNYKGENTEAFF. CDR3 DNA sequence: TGTGCCAGCAACTATAAAGGGGAGAACACTGAAGCTTTCTTT.